The 15 T cell receptor beta chains given below trace back to one sample, sequenced in a study of T cell repertoires in cytomegalovirus infection. TCRdb processed the reads anew with MiXCR; each CDR3 protein has one entry. The sample lists about 830,000 distinct CDR3 sequences, approximately 30% occurring once. These receptors are not linked to any known antigen. Material: cultured CD8+ T cells from PBMCs, obtained from culture after CMV antigen stimulation. Receptors were obtained from a human donor in good health (CMV status not recorded). Some clones in this sample may be carry-over from other donors' samples.

The gene calls are TRBV11-2 and TRBJ2-1; no clear D. This CDR3 contains 12 residues. CDR1 and CDR2 (germline): SGHAT, FQNNGV. The V gene lost 7 bases and the J gene lost 7 bases, with 11 bases spanning the gap. The CDR3 spells CASTWFGNEQFF. DNA of the CDR3: TGTGCCAGCACCTGGTTTGGGAATGAGCAGTTCTTC. Supplemented by reference TRBV11-2 and TRBJ2-1, the full variable domain reads EAGVAQSPRYKIIEKRQSVAFWCNPISGHATLYWYQQILGQGPKLLIQFQNNGVVDDSQLPKDRFSAERLKGVDSTLKIQPAKLEDSAVYLCASTWFGNEQFFGPGTRLTVL.

The chain is built from TRBV10-2 and TRBJ2-5; 7 nucleotides line up with TRBD1. CDR3 size: 14 residues. The V and J ends lost 6 bases and 5 bases, in that order; junction bases with no gene match: 9. Germline V gene sequence: CDR1 WSHSY, CDR2 SAAADI. The chain's CDR3 is CASRDRDRIETQYF. CDR3 nucleotide sequence: TGCGCCAGCAGGGACCGGGACAGAATTGAGACCCAGTACTTC.

This clonotype was seen only a few times. The genes are TRBV7-9 and TRBJ2-5, with 12 bases matching TRBD2. This CDR3 region has 16 residues. Germline V gives CDR1 SEHNR, CDR2 FQNEAQ (reference sequence). V lost 4 bases to trimming and J lost 5 bases; unmatched junction nucleotides: 8. CDR3 protein: CASSSSGGASWETQYF. The DNA of the CDR3 is TGTGCCAGCAGCTCTAGCGGGGGGGCCTCGTGGGAGACCCAGTACTTC. Full variable domain (missing parts from reference TRBV7-9 and TRBJ2-5): DTGVSQNPRHKITKRGQNVTFRCDPISEHNRLYWYRQTLGQGPEFLTYFQNEAQLEKSRLLSDRFSAERPKGSFSTLEIQRTEQGDSAMYLCASSSSGGASWETQYFGPGTRLLVL.

The CDR3 sequence is CASSLSGGRRTDTQYF. CDR3 DNA: TGTGCCAGCAGTTTATCAGGGGGGAGGAGAACAGATACGCAGTATTTT. The chain recombines TRBV27 with TRBJ2-3; D tentatively reads TRBD1 or TRBD2 (6 bases each). This CDR3 contains 16 residues. Germline CDR1 MNHEY, CDR2 SMNVEV (reference sequence). The V and J ends lost 0 bases and 3 bases respectively, with 13 bases between them.

This clonotype appeared a few times. This rearrangement joins TRBV7-9 to TRBJ1-3; 10 bases agree with TRBD1. Germline V gives CDR1 SEHNR, CDR2 FQNEAQ (reference sequence). This CDR3 has 16 residues. V dropped 5 bases and J dropped 2; count of bases not matched to a gene: 6. DNA of the CDR3: TGTGCCAGCAGCCTAATTGGACAGGGGGCTGGAAACACCATATATTTT. Translating it yields CASSLIGQGAGNTIYF.

The rearrangement links TRBV6-6 to TRBJ2-7; possible D gene TRBD1, 6 bases. The CDR3 runs to 15 residues. The ends were cut back, 6 bases at V and 3 bases at J, with 18 bases in the middle. Germline CDR1 reads MNHNY; CDR2 reads SVGAGI (reference sequence). The CDR3 is CASSGQRLPLYEQYF. CDR3 bases: TGTGCCAGCAGCGGACAGAGGCTCCCCCTCTACGAGCAGTACTTC.

The chain is built from TRBV20-1 and TRBJ2-2; D tentatively fits TRBD1 or TRBD2 (7 bases each). The germline V gene has CDR1 DFQATT and CDR2 SNEGSKA (reference sequence). V lost 1 base and J 6 bases, leaving 15 bases between the germline ends. The CDR3 runs 15 residues. In DNA form, the CDR3 reads TGCAGTGCTAGAGGCGCAGGGGGGGCGGCCGGGGAGCTGTTTTTT. Protein: CSARGAGGAAGELFF.

About this clonotype: A read error may explain this, as a much larger clone is one base away. This rearrangement joins TRBV7-9 to TRBJ2-3, with D possibly being TRBD1 (6 bases). The CDR3 covers 16 residues. Looked up from germline, CDR1 is SEHNR and CDR2 is FQNEAQ (reference sequence). The DNA of the CDR3 is TGTGTCAGCAGCCGAAACCCAGGGGCCATCACAGATACGCAGTATTTT. It is translated as CVSSRNPGAITDTQYF.

The chain carries TRBV7-9 and TRBJ2-5, with 14 bases that match TRBD2. The germline V gene encodes CDR1 SEHNR and CDR2 FQNEAQ (reference sequence). This CDR3 is built from 17 residues. V dropped 3 bases and J dropped 4; count of bases not matched to a gene: 7. The CDR3 DNA follows: TGTGCCAGCAGCTTCGGACTAGCGGGGGGCAAGTTAGAGACCCAGTACTTC. It is translated as CASSFGLAGGKLETQYF. The full variable domain, completed using reference TRBV7-9 and TRBJ2-5, is DTGVSQNPRHKITKRGQNVTFRCDPISEHNRLYWYRQTLGQGPEFLTYFQNEAQLEKSRLLSDRFSAERPKGSFSTLEIQRTEQGDSAMYLCASSFGLAGGKLETQYFGPGTRLLVL.

Comment on this clonotype: One end of the junction is discordant with germline, which a read error may explain. The gene calls are TRBV29-1 and TRBJ1-1; unclear D gene. CDR1 and CDR2 from the germline V gene are SQVTM and ANQGSEA. The CDR3 runs to 13 residues. CDR3 nucleotide sequence: TGCAGCGTTGAGCCGGGTTTTAACACTGAAGCTCTCTTT. It yields the protein CSVEPGFNTEALF.

This chain uses TRBV10-3 with TRBJ2-4; D remains unclear. Trimming removed 0 bases from V and 9 bases from J, with 3 bases in between. The CDR3 covers 11 residues. Germline V CDR1 and CDR2: ENHRY, SYGVKD. The CDR3 loop reads CAISESFIQYF. Here the CDR3 DNA reads TGTGCCATCAGTGAGTCGTTCATTCAGTACTTC.

This clonotype has more than one count but fewer than ten. V usage is TRBV7-2 and J usage is TRBJ2-1, with TRBD1 matching over 8 bases. With 3 bases clipped from V and 4 bases from J, the junction kept 11 bases outside the gene matches. This CDR3 region has 17 residues. The germline CDR1 and CDR2 sequences are SGHTA and FQGNSA. CDR3 in amino acids: CASSFVQGALEYNEQFF. CDR3 DNA: TGTGCCAGCAGCTTCGTCCAGGGGGCGCTTGAGTACAATGAGCAGTTCTTC. Filled out from reference TRBV7-2 and TRBJ2-1, the complete variable domain reads GAGVSQSPSNKVTEKGKDVELRCDPISGHTALYWYRQSLGQGLEFLIYFQGNSAPDKSGLPSDRFSAERTGGSVSTLTIQRTQQEDSAVYLCASSFVQGALEYNEQFFGPGTRLTVL.

J is TRBJ2-2 and V is TRBV4-1; maybe TRBD2 (7 bases). The V and J ends lost 1 base and 5 bases respectively, with 20 bases between them. Germline assignment: CDR1 MGHRA and CDR2 YSYEKL. There are 18 residues in the CDR3. CDR3 DNA: TGCGCCAGCAGCCAAGCCTTGGGGGGGGGGGCCGGGACCGGGGAGCTGTTTTTT. Protein: CASSQALGGGAGTGELFF.

This clonotype was counted a few times. The chain combines TRBV27 with TRBJ2-1; 9 bases match TRBD1. V gave up 5 bases and J gave up 9 bases; unmatched junction bases: 11. Germline CDR1 reads MNHEY; CDR2 reads SMNVEV (reference sequence). The CDR3 has 15 residues. In nucleotides, the CDR3 is TGTGCCAGCAGTCTAGGACAGGGGCGGGTTAGTGAGCAGTTCTTC. Translation: CASSLGQGRVSEQFF.

This clonotype was picked up a small number of times. The chain couples TRBV28 to TRBJ2-1, with D unresolved. The CDR3 totals 15 residues. V was clipped by 6 bases and J by 0 bases, with 12 bases between them. Germline CDR1 MDHEN, CDR2 SYDVKM. The chain's CDR3 is CASRSRRSSYNEQFF. CDR3 DNA: TGTGCCAGCAGATCCCGACGGAGCTCCTACAATGAGCAGTTCTTC.